Listed below are T cell receptor beta chains from one sample, sequenced in a study of blood T cell repertoires in COVID-19. Clones were read by immunoSEQ multiplex PCR, and TCRdb kept only the in-frame ones, dropping some. Of about 230,000 clones in the sample, about nine tenths were seen once. Input material: peripheral blood. The receptor set was obtained from a man aged 50-60 years with COVID-19, enrolled during active disease. Both conserved end residues are part of each CDR3. D genes are given only for firm matches. For some rows the clone size is stated as once, few or many, or as a class when expanded; others skip it.

V gene	clone size	J gene	D gene	CDR3 DNA	CDR3 protein
TRBV4-2	once	TRBJ2-2	-	TGTGCCAGCAGCCAAGTACCGGGAGAGATCACCGGGGAGCTGTTTTTT	CASSQVPGEITGELFF
TRBV24-1	-	TRBJ2-3	-	TGTGCCACCAGTCTGGGGGCCACAGATACGCAGTATTTT	CATSLGATDTQYF
TRBV30	-	TRBJ2-1	TRBD1	TGTGCCTGGAGACATCCGGGACAGGCCTACAATGAGCAGTTCTTC	CAWRHPGQAYNEQFF
TRBV6-2/TRBV6-3	-	TRBJ2-2	TRBD1	TGTGCCAGCAGTTACGGGACAGGCCCCACCGGGGAGCTGTTTTTT	CASSYGTGPTGELFF
TRBV7-2	-	TRBJ2-3	TRBD2	TGTGCCAGCAGCTTAGGGGTAGCGGGGGAGTTAGATACGCAGTATTTT	CASSLGVAGELDTQYF
TRBV6-5	-	TRBJ1-2	-	TGTGCCAGCAGACAAGACAGGACCCTCAACTATGGCTACACCTTC	CASRQDRTLNYGYTF
TRBV3-1/TRBV3-2	-	TRBJ2-5	TRBD2	TGTGCCAGCAGCCAAGTCCCGGGACTAGCAGACCAAGAGACCCAGTACTTC	CASSQVPGLADQETQYF
TRBV4-2	-	TRBJ1-3	-	TGTGCCAGCAGCCAAGACCGACAGCTTGGAAACACCATATATTTT	CASSQDRQLGNTIYF
TRBV5-4	-	TRBJ1-1	-	TGTGCCAGCAGCATAAACAGGGCAGGATCAGCAGCTTTCTTT	CASSINRAGSAAFF
TRBV19	once	TRBJ2-5	-	TGTGCCAGTAGTAGGTCAGGGGAAGGGACCCAGTACTTC	CASSRSGEGTQYF
TRBV18	-	TRBJ2-2	-	TGTGCCAGCTCACCCCGACAGGCGACCCTTTACACCGGGGAGCTGTTTTTT	CASSPRQATLYTGELFF
TRBV10-1	-	TRBJ2-1	-	TGCGCCAGCAGTGAGAATCTTCGGGGTGAGCAGTTCTTC	CASSENLRGEQFF
TRBV6-2/TRBV6-3	-	TRBJ2-5	-	TGTGCCAGCAGTTACGGCGAGACCCAGTACTTC	CASSYGETQYF